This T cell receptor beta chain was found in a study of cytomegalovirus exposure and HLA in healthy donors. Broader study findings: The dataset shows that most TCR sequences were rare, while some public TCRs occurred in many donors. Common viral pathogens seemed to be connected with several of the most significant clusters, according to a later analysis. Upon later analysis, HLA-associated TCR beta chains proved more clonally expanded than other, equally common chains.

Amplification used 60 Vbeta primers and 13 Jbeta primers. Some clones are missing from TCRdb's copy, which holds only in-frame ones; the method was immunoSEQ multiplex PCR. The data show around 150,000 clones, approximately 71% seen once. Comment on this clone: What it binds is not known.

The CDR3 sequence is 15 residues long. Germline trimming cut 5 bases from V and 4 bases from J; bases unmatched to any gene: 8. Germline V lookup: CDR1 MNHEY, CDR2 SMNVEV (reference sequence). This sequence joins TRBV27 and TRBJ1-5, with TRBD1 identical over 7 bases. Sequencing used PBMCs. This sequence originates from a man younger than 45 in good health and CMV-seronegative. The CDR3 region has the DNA TGTGCCAGCAGTCCGACCCAGACAGGGAATCAGCCCCAGCATTTT. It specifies CASSPTQTGNQPQHF.